This TCR beta chain appears in the sequencing data of a study of CDR3 diversity in severe acne. CDR1 is SGHNT and CDR2 is YYREEE in the germline V gene (reference sequence). Trimming shortened V by 2 bases and J by 1 base, and 9 bases separated the two germline ends. The length of the CDR3 is 15 residues. MiXCR, run by TCRdb on the PCR reads, gives a single entry per CDR3 protein. The table has some 84,000 distinct CDR3 sequences, under 60% seen once; the top ten hold approximately 14%. Sequenced sample: blood. The J gene is TRBJ2-2, the V gene TRBV5-4; D is unresolved. The clonotype comes from a male donor in good health, without acne. CDR3 nucleotides: TGTGCCAGCAGCTTAATCGACCAGAACACCGGGGAGCTGTTTTTT. Its protein is CASSLIDQNTGELFF.